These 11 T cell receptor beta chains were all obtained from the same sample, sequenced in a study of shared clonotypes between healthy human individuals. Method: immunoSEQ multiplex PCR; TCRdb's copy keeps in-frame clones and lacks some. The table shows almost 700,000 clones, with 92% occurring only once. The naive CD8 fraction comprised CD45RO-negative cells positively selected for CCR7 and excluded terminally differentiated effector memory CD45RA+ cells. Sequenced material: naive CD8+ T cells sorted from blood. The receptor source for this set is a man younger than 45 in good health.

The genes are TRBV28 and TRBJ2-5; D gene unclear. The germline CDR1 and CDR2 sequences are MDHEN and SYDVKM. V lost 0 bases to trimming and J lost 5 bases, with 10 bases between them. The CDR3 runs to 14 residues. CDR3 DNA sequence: TGTGCCAGCAGTTTATGGCCAGCTGGTGAGACCCAGTACTTC. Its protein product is CASSLWPAGETQYF.

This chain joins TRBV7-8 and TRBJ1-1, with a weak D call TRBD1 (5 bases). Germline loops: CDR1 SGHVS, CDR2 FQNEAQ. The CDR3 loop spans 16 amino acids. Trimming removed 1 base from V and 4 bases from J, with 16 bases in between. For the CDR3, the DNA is TGTGCCAGCAGCTTAGGAGAGGGGCAAGTGGGCACTGAAGCTTTCTTT. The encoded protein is CASSLGEGQVGTEAFF.

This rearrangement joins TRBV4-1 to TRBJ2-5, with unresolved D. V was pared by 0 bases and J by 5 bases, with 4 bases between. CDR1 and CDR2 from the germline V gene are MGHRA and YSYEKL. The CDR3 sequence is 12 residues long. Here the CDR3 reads CASSQDYETQYF. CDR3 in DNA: TGCGCCAGCAGCCAAGATTACGAGACCCAGTACTTC.

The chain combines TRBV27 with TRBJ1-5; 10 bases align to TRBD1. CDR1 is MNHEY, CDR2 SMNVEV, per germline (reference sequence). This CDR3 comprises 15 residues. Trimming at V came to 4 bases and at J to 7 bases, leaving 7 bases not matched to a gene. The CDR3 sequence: CASSSGTGARQPQHF. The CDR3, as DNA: TGTGCCAGCAGTTCCGGGACAGGGGCTCGGCAGCCCCAGCATTTT.

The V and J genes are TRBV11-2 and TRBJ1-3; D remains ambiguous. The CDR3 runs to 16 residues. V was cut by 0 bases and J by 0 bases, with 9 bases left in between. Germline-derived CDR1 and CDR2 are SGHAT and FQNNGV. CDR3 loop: CASSLETPNSGNTIYF. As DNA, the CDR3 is TGTGCCAGCAGCTTAGAGACACCGAACTCTGGAAACACCATATATTTT.

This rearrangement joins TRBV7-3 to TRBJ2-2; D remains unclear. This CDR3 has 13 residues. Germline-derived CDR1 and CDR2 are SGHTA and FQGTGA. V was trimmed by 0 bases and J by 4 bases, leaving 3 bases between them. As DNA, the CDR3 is TGTGCCAGCAGCTTAACACTCACCGGGGAGCTGTTTTTT. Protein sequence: CASSLTLTGELFF.

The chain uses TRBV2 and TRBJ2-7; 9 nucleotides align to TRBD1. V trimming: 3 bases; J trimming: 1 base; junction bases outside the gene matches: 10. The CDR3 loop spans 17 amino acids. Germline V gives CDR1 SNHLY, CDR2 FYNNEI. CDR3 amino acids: CASSDIGQGTTSYEQYF. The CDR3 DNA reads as TGTGCCAGCAGTGATATAGGACAGGGGACGACTTCCTACGAGCAGTACTTC. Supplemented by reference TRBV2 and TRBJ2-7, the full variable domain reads EPEVTQTPSHQVTQMGQEVILRCVPISNHLYFYWYRQILGQKVEFLVSFYNNEISEKSEIFDDQFSVERPDGSNFTLKIRSTKLEDSAMYFCASSDIGQGTTSYEQYFGPGTRLTVT.

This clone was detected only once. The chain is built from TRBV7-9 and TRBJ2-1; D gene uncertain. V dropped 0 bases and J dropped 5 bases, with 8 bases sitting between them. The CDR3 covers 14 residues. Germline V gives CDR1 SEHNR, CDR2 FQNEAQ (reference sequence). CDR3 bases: TGTGCCAGCAGCTTAGCAGTCAAAGACAATGAGCAGTTCTTC. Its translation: CASSLAVKDNEQFF.

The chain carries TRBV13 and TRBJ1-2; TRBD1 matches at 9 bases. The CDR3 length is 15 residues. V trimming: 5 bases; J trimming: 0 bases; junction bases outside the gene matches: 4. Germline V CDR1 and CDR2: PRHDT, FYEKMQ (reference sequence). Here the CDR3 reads CASSLGQGTNYGYTF. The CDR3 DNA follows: TGTGCCAGCAGCCTCGGACAGGGGACTAACTATGGCTACACCTTC.

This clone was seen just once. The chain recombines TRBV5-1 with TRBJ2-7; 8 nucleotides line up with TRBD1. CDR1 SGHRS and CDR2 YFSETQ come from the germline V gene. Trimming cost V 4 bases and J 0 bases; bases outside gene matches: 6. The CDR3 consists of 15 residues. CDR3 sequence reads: CASSPVQGVSYEQYF. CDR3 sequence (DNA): TGCGCCAGCAGCCCGGTACAGGGGGTCTCCTACGAGCAGTACTTC.

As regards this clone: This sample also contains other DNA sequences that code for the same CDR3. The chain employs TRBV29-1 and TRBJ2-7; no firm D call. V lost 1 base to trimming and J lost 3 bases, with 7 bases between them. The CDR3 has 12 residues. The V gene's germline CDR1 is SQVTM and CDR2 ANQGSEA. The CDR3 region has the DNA TGCAGCGTTGAAGGGAGACACTACGAGCAGTACTTC. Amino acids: CSVEGRHYEQYF.